The present TCR beta chain was sequenced within a study of blood T cell repertoires in COVID-19. About the research overall: In each case, the material was cDNA or gDNA derived from T cells, B-cell-depleted T cells, or PBMCs.

The CDR3 consists of 14 residues. J gave up 0 bases and V 6 bases, and 4 bases lay outside the gene matches. From germline, CDR1 is SGHVS and CDR2 FQNEAQ. Some clones are missing from TCRdb's copy, which holds only in-frame ones; the method was immunoSEQ multiplex PCR. The data hold 250,000 or so clones, with approximately 83% observed a single time. V usage is TRBV7-8 and J usage is TRBJ2-5; 7 bases are a match to TRBD1. This receptor was obtained from a man aged 30-40 years who had recovered from COVID-19. What was sequenced was peripheral blood. The CDR3 spells CASSLQGYQETQYF. For the CDR3, the DNA is TGTGCCAGCAGTCTACAGGGGTACCAAGAGACCCAGTACTTC.